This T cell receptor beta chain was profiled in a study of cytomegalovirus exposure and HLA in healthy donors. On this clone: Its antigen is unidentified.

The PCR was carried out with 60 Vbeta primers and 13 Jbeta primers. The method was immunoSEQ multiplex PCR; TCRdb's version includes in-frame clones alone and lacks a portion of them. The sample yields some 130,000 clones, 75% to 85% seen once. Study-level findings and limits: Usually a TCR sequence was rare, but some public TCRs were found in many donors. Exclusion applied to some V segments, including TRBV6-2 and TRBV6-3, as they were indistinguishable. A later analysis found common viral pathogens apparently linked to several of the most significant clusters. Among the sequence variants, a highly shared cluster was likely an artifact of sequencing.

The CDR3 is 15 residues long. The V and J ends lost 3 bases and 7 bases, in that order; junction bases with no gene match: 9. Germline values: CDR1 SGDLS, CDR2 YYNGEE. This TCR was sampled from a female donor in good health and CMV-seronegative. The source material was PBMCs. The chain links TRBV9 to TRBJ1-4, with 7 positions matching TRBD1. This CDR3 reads CASSAIRGYGEKLFF. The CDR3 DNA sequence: TGTGCCAGCAGCGCGATCAGGGGGTATGGTGAAAAACTGTTTTTT.